Each of the 25 T cell receptor beta chains below was sequenced from the same sample in a study of cytomegalovirus exposure and HLA in healthy donors. PCR amplification relied on 60 Vbeta primers (plus 13 Jbeta primers). Only in-frame clones appear in the TCRdb table, and some are missing; sequencing was by immunoSEQ multiplex PCR. The table lists approximately 89,000 clones, 69% of them singletons. The sequenced sample consisted of PBMCs. Source of these receptors: a female donor in good health and CMV-seronegative.

The chain combines TRBV4-1 with TRBJ2-5; D not certain. Germline V lookup: CDR1 MGHRA, CDR2 YSYEKL. V lost 0 bases, J lost 5 bases, and 10 bases lay in between. This CDR3 spans 14 amino acids. CDR3 in amino acids: CASSQETVMETQYF. CDR3 sequence (DNA): TGCGCCAGCAGCCAAGAAACAGTGATGGAGACCCAGTACTTC.

This sequence joins TRBV19 and TRBJ1-2, with D possibly TRBD1 on 5 matching bases. Trimming stripped 3 bases from V and 8 bases from J, with 10 bases between. CDR1 and CDR2 (germline): LNHDA, SQIVND (reference sequence). The CDR3 has 12 amino acids. CDR3 sequence reads: CASSMQGWGYTF. CDR3 sequence (DNA): TGTGCCAGTAGTATGCAGGGATGGGGCTACACCTTC.

This clone was seen just once. This chain connects TRBV29-1 to TRBJ2-1; 13 bases are a match to TRBD2. Losses at the gene ends were 7 bases for V and 4 bases for J; bases not matched to a gene: 7. The germline gives CDR1 SQVTM, CDR2 ANQGSEA. This CDR3 region has 15 residues. CDR3 coding DNA: TGCAGCGCTACGGGACTAGCGGGGCGTTACAATGAGCAGTTCTTC. This sequence encodes CSATGLAGRYNEQFF.

The rearrangement joins TRBV30 to TRBJ1-5; unclear D gene. Germline CDR1 GTSNPN, CDR2 SVGIG (reference sequence). With 6 bases removed from V and 5 bases from J, the gap between germline ends came to 11 bases. This CDR3 has 12 amino acids. The CDR3 DNA sequence: TGTGCCTGCCCCCGGAGCGATCAGCCCCAGCATTTT. Protein: CACPRSDQPQHF.

This clone was detected a few times. The chain carries TRBV15 and TRBJ2-7, with 10 nucleotides matching TRBD1. The CDR3 totals 14 residues. The trim removed 8 bases at V and 5 bases at J, leaving 9 bases unmatched. Germline CDR1 is LNHNV and CDR2 is YYDKDF (reference sequence). CDR3 sequence reads: CATRPDRGYDEQYF. CDR3 sequence (DNA): TGTGCCACCCGCCCGGACAGGGGGTATGACGAGCAGTACTTC.

The sample holds a few counts of this clone. V usage is TRBV28 and J usage is TRBJ2-6, with D possibly being TRBD2 (5 bases). Germline values: CDR1 MDHEN, CDR2 SYDVKM. Trimming pared 5 bases from V and 0 bases from J, leaving 17 bases between. This CDR3 is built from 18 residues. CDR3: CASSPRLGAHSGANVLTF. CDR3 DNA sequence: TGTGCCAGCAGTCCCCGCCTGGGAGCTCACTCTGGGGCCAACGTCCTGACTTTC. The complete variable domain, with remaining parts taken from reference TRBV28 and TRBJ2-6, reads DVKVTQSSRYLVKRTGEKVFLECVQDMDHENMFWYRQDPGLGLRLIYFSYDVKMKEKGDIPEGYSVSREKKERFSLILESASTNQTSMYLCASSPRLGAHSGANVLTFGAGSRLTVL.

This chain connects TRBV4-1 to TRBJ1-1; the match to TRBD1 covers 7 bases. Per germline, CDR1 MGHRA and CDR2 YSYEKL. The CDR3 contains 12 residues. J lost 8 bases, V lost 4 bases, and 4 bases had no gene match. The CDR3 loop reads CASSPLTGEAFF. In DNA, the CDR3 is TGCGCCAGCAGCCCGCTGACAGGGGAAGCTTTCTTT.

This clone came up a few times. The chain combines TRBV5-6 with TRBJ1-2; D remains ambiguous. Germline CDR1 SGHDT, CDR2 YYEEEE. This CDR3 is 12 amino acids long. The germline V and J ends were trimmed by 3 bases and 8 bases, with 11 bases remaining between them. The CDR3 here is CASSWATQGYTF. The CDR3 bases are TGTGCCAGCAGCTGGGCGACCCAGGGCTACACCTTC.

The rearrangement uses TRBV11-1 and TRBJ2-1, with 9 bases that match TRBD2. Germline V gene sequence: CDR1 SGHAT, CDR2 FQDESV (reference sequence). The V and J ends lost 3 bases and 0 bases, in that order; junction bases with no gene match: 6. The CDR3 spans 17 residues. The CDR3 spells CASSFSGSVFSYNEQFF. The CDR3 DNA is TGTGCCAGCAGCTTTAGCGGGAGCGTTTTCTCCTACAATGAGCAGTTCTTC.

The V and J genes are TRBV2 and TRBJ2-2; the D is unclear. Germline assignment: CDR1 SNHLY and CDR2 FYNNEI. V was cut by 4 bases and J by 5 bases, with 5 bases left in between. The CDR3 has 12 amino acids. CDR3 sequence: CASSGQTGELFF. CDR3 DNA: TGTGCCAGCAGTGGCCAGACCGGGGAGCTGTTTTTT.

This clone was counted only a few times. The chain carries TRBV10-1 and TRBJ2-1; a possible D gene is TRBD2 (5 bases). Germline CDR1 WNHNN, CDR2 SYGVQD (reference sequence). This CDR3 comprises 14 residues. The V and J ends lost 0 bases and 9 bases respectively, with 12 bases between them. DNA of the CDR3: TGCGCCAGCAGTGAGTCTTCTAGCAGAGGTGAGCAGTTCTTC. This gives the protein CASSESSSRGEQFF.

The DNA of the CDR3 is TGCGCCAGCAGTCAATCAGCGGACAGGTCCTACGAGCAGTACTTC. Translation: CASSQSADRSYEQYF. This chain links TRBV23-1 with TRBJ2-7, with 7 bases that match TRBD1. TRBV23-1 is known as an ORF, though its function is uncertain. V shed 0 bases and J 1 base; nucleotides not matched to a gene: 3. CDR3 length equals 15 residues.

The chain recombines TRBV9 with TRBJ1-4, with a tentative D call TRBD1 (6 bases). Trimming took 4 bases from V and 0 from J, leaving 10 bases between them. Germline V CDR1 and CDR2: SGDLS, YYNGEE. The CDR3 extends over 15 amino acids. CDR3 DNA: TGTGCCAGCAGCCCCGAGGGGGCAACTAATGAAAAACTGTTTTTT. It codes for CASSPEGATNEKLFF.

The V call is TRBV5-6, the J call TRBJ2-5; maybe TRBD2 (6 bases). Germline loops: CDR1 SGHDT, CDR2 YYEEEE. The V end lost 4 bases, the J end lost 2 bases, and 12 bases lay between the germline ends. CDR3 size: 14 residues. The CDR3 loop is CASSIGLYQETQYF. The DNA for the CDR3 is TGTGCCAGCAGCATCGGACTATATCAAGAGACCCAGTACTTC.

The chain recombines TRBV28 with TRBJ2-7; 7 bases agree with TRBD1. The ends lost 5 bases at V and 2 bases at J; junction bases unmatched: 15. The germline V gene encodes CDR1 MDHEN and CDR2 SYDVKM. This CDR3 has 17 amino acids. CDR3 amino acids: CASSLLIGTAGTYEQYF. The DNA of the CDR3 is TGTGCCAGCAGTCTACTAATCGGGACAGCAGGGACCTACGAGCAGTACTTC.

The chain employs TRBV27 and TRBJ2-3; TRBD2 matches 7 bases. CDR3 length: 15 residues. CDR1 is MNHEY and CDR2 is SMNVEV in the germline V gene (reference sequence). V dropped 3 bases and J dropped 0; count of bases not matched to a gene: 3. In DNA, the CDR3 is TGTGCCAGCAGTTTCGAGGGAGGGAGCACAGATACGCAGTATTTT. Residues: CASSFEGGSTDTQYF.

The chain recombines TRBV28 with TRBJ1-1; the D is unclear. Germline V gene sequence: CDR1 MDHEN, CDR2 SYDVKM. The V and J ends lost 6 bases and 0 bases respectively, with 14 bases between them. The CDR3 consists of 15 residues. The CDR3 coding sequence is TGTGCCAGCAGCCTTCTAACCGGGGTGAACACTGAAGCTTTCTTT. Protein sequence: CASSLLTGVNTEAFF.

This clone appeared a single time. CDR3 nucleotide sequence: TGCAGCGTACGACCCGGACTAGCGATCGGTGAGCAGTTCTTC. This gives the protein CSVRPGLAIGEQFF. V is TRBV29-1 and J is TRBJ2-1, with TRBD2 matching over 9 bases. From germline, CDR1 is SQVTM and CDR2 ANQGSEA. The CDR3 consists of 14 residues. The V segment lost 6 bases and the J segment 9 bases; nucleotides outside the gene matches: 12.

The chain recombines TRBV4-1 with TRBJ2-5, with D possibly TRBD1 on 5 matching bases. The J call may be in error: the DNA end matches TRBJ2-7 better. From germline, CDR1 is MGHRA and CDR2 YSYEKL. The CDR3 runs to 15 residues. The CDR3 sequence: CASSQGRSREYEQYF. The CDR3 bases are TGCGCCAGCAGCCAAGGACGGAGCAGGGAATACGAGCAGTACTTC.

This clone was detected only once. The J gene is TRBJ2-5, the V gene TRBV4-3, with D unresolved. V dropped 1 base and J dropped 5 bases, with 11 bases sitting between them. Germline V lookup: CDR1 LGHNA, CDR2 YSLEER. The CDR3 is 14 amino acids. The CDR3 DNA reads as TGCGCCAGCAGCCAAGGGAGACTCGGGGAGACCCAGTACTTC. It specifies CASSQGRLGETQYF.

This clone was counted a few times. V and J are TRBV12-2 and TRBJ1-1; the table's D call, TRBD1, has no DNA check behind it. TRBV12-2 is a known pseudogene. The CDR3 spans 15 residues. As DNA, the CDR3 is TGTGCAAGTCGCTCGGGACACCCCATGGGCACTGAAGCTTTCTTT. Translating gives CASRSGHPMGTEAFF.

This clone has a handful of counts. V is TRBV5-4 and J is TRBJ2-5; TRBD1 matches at 7 bases. Unmatched junction bases numbered 5, after V lost 4 bases and J lost 2 bases. The length of the CDR3 is 14 residues. The germline V gene has CDR1 SGHNT and CDR2 YYREEE (reference sequence). The CDR3, as DNA: TGTGCCAGCAGCGCCAAGACAGGGCAAGAGACCCAGTACTTC. It encodes CASSAKTGQETQYF.

The rearrangement uses TRBV5-4 and TRBJ2-3; D perhaps matches TRBD2 (6 bases). CDR3 length: 15 residues. The V gene lost 4 bases and the J gene lost 0 bases, with 12 bases spanning the gap. Germline-derived CDR1 and CDR2 are SGHNT and YYREEE (reference sequence). The CDR3 coding sequence is TGTGCCAGCAGCCGGGACTCCGTAAGCACAGATACGCAGTATTTT. Translated: CASSRDSVSTDTQYF.

The chain links TRBV6-1 to TRBJ2-3, with TRBD1 matching over 8 bases. The V gene's germline CDR1 is MNHNS and CDR2 SASEGT. J lost 6 bases, V lost 6 bases, and 8 bases had no gene match. This CDR3 comprises 14 residues. The CDR3 sequence is CASSSTGGRDTQYF. The CDR3, as DNA: TGTGCCAGCAGCTCAACAGGGGGGAGGGATACGCAGTATTTT.

Here the CDR3 reads CASSRSSGRAEEQYF. The CDR3 DNA is TGTGCCAGCAGCCGTTCTAGCGGGAGGGCCGAGGAGCAGTACTTC. The gene calls are TRBV5-4 and TRBJ2-7, with 12 bases aligning to TRBD2. V trimming: 4 bases; J trimming: 7 bases; junction bases outside the gene matches: 9. The CDR3 sequence is 15 residues long. Germline CDR1 SGHNT, CDR2 YYREEE (reference sequence).